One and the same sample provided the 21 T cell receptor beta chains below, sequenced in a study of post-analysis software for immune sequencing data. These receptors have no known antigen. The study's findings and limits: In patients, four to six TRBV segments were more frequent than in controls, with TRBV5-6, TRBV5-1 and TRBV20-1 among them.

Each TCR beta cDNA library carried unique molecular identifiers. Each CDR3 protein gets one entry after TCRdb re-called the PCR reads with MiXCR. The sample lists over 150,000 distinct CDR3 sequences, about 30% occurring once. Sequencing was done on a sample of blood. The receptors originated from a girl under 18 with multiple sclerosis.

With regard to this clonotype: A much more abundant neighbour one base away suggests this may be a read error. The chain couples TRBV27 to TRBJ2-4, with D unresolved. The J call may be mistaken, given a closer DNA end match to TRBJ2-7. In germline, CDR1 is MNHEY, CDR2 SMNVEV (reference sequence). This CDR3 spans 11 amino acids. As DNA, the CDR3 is TGTACCAGCAGCCGCTACTACGAGCAGTACTTC. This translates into CTSSRYYEQYF.

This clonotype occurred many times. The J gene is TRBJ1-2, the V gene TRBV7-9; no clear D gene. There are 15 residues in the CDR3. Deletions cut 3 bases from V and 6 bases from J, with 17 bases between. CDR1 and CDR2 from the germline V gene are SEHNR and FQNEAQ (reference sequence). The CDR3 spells CASSFPPGMRHGYTF. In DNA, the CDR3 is TGTGCCAGCAGCTTCCCCCCGGGAATGCGGCATGGCTACACCTTC.

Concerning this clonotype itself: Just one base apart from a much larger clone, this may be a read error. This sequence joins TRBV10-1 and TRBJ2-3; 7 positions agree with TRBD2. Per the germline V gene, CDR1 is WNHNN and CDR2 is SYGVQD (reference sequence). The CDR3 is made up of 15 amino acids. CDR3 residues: CAGSDGGSAADTQYF. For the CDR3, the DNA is TGCGCCGGCAGTGATGGCGGGAGTGCGGCAGATACGCAGTATTTT.

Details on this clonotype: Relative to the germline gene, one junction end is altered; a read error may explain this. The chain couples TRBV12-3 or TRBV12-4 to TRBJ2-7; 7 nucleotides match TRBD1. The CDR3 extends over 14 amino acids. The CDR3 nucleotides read TGTGCCAGCACCAGTTGGGACAGCTTCTACGGGCAGTACTTC. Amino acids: CASTSWDSFYGQYF.

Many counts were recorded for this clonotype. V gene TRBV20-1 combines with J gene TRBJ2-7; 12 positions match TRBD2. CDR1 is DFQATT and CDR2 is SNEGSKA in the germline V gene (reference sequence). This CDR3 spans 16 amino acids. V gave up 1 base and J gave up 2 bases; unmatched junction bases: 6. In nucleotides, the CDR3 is TGCAGTGCTAGAGCCCCGGGACTAGCGGGTCCCTACGAGCAGTACTTC. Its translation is CSARAPGLAGPYEQYF.

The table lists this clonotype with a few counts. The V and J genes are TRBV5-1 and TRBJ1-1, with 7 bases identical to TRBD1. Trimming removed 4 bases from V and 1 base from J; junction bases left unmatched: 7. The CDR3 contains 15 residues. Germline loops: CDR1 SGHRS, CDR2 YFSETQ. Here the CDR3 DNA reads TGCGCCAGCAGCGGGACGGGACAGAGGAACACTGAAGCTTTCTTT. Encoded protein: CASSGTGQRNTEAFF.

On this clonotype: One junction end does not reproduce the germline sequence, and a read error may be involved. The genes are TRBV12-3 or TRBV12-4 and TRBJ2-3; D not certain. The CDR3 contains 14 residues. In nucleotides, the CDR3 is TGTGCCAGCAGTTTAGAGTCGATCACAGATACGGAGTATTTT. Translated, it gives CASSLESITDTEYF.

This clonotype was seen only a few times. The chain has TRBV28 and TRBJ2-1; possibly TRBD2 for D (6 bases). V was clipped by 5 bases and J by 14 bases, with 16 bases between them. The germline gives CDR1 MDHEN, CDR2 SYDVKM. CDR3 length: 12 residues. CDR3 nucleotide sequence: TGTGCCAGCAGTGGGGAGGTAGCGAACAAGTTCTTC. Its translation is CASSGEVANKFF.

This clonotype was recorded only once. The CDR3 reads CASSPNGLSLETQYF. The CDR3 bases are TGTGCCAGCAGCCCCAATGGACTATCCCTAGAGACCCAGTACTTC. The V gene is TRBV11-1, the J gene TRBJ2-5, with D perhaps matching TRBD2 (6 bases). The CDR3 sequence is 15 residues long. Germline V gives CDR1 SGHAT, CDR2 FQDESV (reference sequence). The V and J ends lost 5 bases and 4 bases respectively, with 17 bases between them.

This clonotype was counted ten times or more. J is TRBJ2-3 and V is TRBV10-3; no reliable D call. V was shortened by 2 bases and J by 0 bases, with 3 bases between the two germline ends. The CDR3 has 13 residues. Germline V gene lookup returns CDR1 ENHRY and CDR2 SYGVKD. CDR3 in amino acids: CAISEQSTDTQYF. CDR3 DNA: TGTGCCATCAGTGAGCAGAGCACAGATACGCAGTATTTT.

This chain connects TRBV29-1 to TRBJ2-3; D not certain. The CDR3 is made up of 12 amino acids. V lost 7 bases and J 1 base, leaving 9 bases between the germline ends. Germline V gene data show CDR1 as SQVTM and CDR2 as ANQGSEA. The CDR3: CSGTEGTDTQYF. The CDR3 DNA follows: TGCAGCGGTACGGAAGGCACAGATACGCAGTATTTT.

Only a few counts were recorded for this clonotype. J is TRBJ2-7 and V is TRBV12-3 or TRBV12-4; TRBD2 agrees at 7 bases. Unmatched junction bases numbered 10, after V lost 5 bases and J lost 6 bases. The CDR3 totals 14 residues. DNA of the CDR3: TGTGCCAGCAGTCCTAAAGCGGGAAAATCCGAGCAGTACTTC. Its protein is CASSPKAGKSEQYF.

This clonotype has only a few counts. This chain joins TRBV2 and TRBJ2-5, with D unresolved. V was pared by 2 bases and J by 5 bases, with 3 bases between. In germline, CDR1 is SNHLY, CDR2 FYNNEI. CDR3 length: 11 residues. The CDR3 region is CASSESETQYF. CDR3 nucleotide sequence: TGTGCCAGCAGTGAATCGGAGACCCAGTACTTC.

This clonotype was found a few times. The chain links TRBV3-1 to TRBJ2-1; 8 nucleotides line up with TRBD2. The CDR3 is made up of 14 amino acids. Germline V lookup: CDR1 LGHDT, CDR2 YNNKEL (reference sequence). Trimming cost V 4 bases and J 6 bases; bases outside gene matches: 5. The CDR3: CASSPRTSSNEQFF. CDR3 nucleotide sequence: TGTGCCAGCAGCCCCCGGACTAGCAGCAATGAGCAGTTCTTC.

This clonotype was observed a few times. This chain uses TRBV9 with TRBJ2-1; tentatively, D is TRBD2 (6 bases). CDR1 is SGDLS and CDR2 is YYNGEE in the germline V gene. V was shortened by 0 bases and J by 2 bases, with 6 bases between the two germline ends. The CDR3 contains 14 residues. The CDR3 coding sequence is TGTGCCAGCAGCGTAGGACTAGCCTACAATGAGCAGTTCTTC. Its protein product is CASSVGLAYNEQFF. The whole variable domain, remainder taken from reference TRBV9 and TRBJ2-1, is DSGVTQTPKHLITATGQRVTLRCSPRSGDLSVYWYQQSLDQGLQFLIQYYNGEERAKGNILERFSAQQFPDLHSELNLSSLELGDSALYFCASSVGLAYNEQFFGPGTRLTVL.

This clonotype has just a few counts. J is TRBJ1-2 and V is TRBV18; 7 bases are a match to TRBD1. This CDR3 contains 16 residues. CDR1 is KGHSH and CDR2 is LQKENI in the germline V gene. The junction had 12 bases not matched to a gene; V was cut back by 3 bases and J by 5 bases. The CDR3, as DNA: TGTGCCAGCTCACCGGGGCGACAGGGCCTTGCGTATGGCTACACCTTC. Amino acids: CASSPGRQGLAYGYTF.

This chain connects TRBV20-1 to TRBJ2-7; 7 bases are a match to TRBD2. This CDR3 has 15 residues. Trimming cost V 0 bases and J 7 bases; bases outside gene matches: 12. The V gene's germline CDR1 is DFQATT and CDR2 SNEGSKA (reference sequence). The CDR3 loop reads CSARDPAGLYNEQYF. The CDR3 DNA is TGCAGTGCTAGAGATCCAGCGGGGCTCTACAATGAGCAGTACTTC.

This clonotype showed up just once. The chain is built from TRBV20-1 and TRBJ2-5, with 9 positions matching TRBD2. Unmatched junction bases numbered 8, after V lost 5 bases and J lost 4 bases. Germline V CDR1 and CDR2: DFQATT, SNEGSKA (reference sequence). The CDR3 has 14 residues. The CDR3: CSAEAGGNLETQYF. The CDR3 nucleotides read TGCAGTGCTGAGGCGGGAGGGAATCTAGAGACCCAGTACTTC.

DNA for the CDR3: TGTGCCAGCAGCCCCCCTGGACTTAAGTACCAAGAGACCCAGTACTTC. This translates into CASSPPGLKYQETQYF. The chain couples TRBV21-1 to TRBJ2-5; whether TRBD1, the table's D call, matches the DNA was not checked. TRBV21-1 is annotated as a pseudogene. The CDR3 sequence is 16 residues long.

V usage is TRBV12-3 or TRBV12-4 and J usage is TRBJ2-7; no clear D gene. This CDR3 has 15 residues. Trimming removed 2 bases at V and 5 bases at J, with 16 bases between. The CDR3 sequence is CASSLNFPSRDEQYF. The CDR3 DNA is TGTGCCAGCAGTTTAAACTTCCCCTCTCGCGACGAGCAGTACTTC.

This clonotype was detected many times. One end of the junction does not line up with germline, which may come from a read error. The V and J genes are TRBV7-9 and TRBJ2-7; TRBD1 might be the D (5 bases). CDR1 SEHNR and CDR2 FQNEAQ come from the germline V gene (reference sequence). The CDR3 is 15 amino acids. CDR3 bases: TGTGCCAACAGCTTAGCTACAGGCCCTCCCTACGAGCAGTACTTC. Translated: CANSLATGPPYEQYF.